The 13 T cell receptor beta chains below come from one sample, sequenced in a study of cytomegalovirus exposure and HLA in healthy donors. With 60 Vbeta and 13 Jbeta primers, the PCR was carried out. TCRdb's copy holds only in-frame clones and misses some; the assay was immunoSEQ multiplex PCR. This repertoire includes 100,000 to 150,000 clones. Material for sequencing was PBMCs. The receptor set was obtained from a woman in her thirties or forties in good health and CMV-seropositive.

The gene calls are TRBV18 and TRBJ1-1; D is ambiguous. This CDR3 is 14 amino acids long. V shed 3 bases and J shed 4 bases, with 12 bases lying between them. Germline V gene sequence: CDR1 KGHSH, CDR2 LQKENI. Here the CDR3 DNA reads TGTGCCAGCTCACCGACACCGGAGGGCACTGAAGCTTTCTTT. Amino acid sequence: CASSPTPEGTEAFF. Full variable domain (missing parts from reference TRBV18 and TRBJ1-1): NAGVMQNPRHLVRRRGQEARLRCSPMKGHSHVYWYRQLPEEGLKFMVYLQKENIIDESGMPKERFSAEFPKEGPSILRIQQVVRGDSAAYFCASSPTPEGTEAFFGQGTRLTVV.

About this clone: At one end the junction does not follow the germline gene, possibly because of a read error. This chain connects TRBV18 to TRBJ2-1, with unresolved D. This CDR3 has 14 amino acids. The germline gives CDR1 KGHSH, CDR2 LQKENI. The CDR3 region has the DNA TGTGCCAGCTCACATGGTGGCTCCGACAATGAGCAGTTCTTC. It codes for CASSHGGSDNEQFF.

This sequence joins TRBV29-1 and TRBJ2-7; TRBD1 agrees at 9 bases. The V gene's germline CDR1 is SQVTM and CDR2 ANQGSEA. The trim removed 6 bases at V and 2 bases at J, leaving 8 bases unmatched. This CDR3 region has 14 residues. The CDR3 spells CSVTPGQGTYEQYF. The CDR3 bases are TGCAGCGTAACCCCGGGACAGGGTACCTACGAGCAGTACTTC.

The rearrangement uses TRBV4-2 and TRBJ2-5, with D maybe TRBD1 (6 bases). Deletions cut 6 bases from V and 1 base from J, with 15 bases between. CDR3 size: 15 residues. Looked up from germline, CDR1 is LGHNA and CDR2 is YNFKEQ. CDR3 region: CASRRIRDTQETQYF. The CDR3 DNA reads as TGTGCCAGCAGGCGTATAAGGGACACCCAAGAGACCCAGTACTTC.

The V call is TRBV7-9, the J call TRBJ2-7; 8 nucleotides line up with TRBD1. The CDR3 sequence is 13 residues long. V was clipped by 5 bases and J by 3 bases; unmatched bases: 3. Germline CDR1 SEHNR, CDR2 FQNEAQ (reference sequence). The CDR3: CASSPGTGYEQYF. Written as DNA, the CDR3 is TGTGCCAGCAGCCCCGGGACAGGCTACGAGCAGTACTTC.

V is TRBV5-1 and J is TRBJ2-1, with a possible D match to TRBD1 (8 bases). The CDR3 consists of 14 residues. V was shortened by 3 bases and J by 7 bases, with 14 bases between the two germline ends. Germline loops: CDR1 SGHRS, CDR2 YFSETQ. CDR3 sequence: CASSSGQGGNEQFF. CDR3 DNA: TGCGCCAGCAGCTCTGGACAGGGAGGGAATGAGCAGTTCTTC.

V usage is TRBV6-1 and J usage is TRBJ2-7, with TRBD1 matching over 9 bases. The CDR3 extends over 15 amino acids. The germline gives CDR1 MNHNS, CDR2 SASEGT. V shed 0 bases and J 4 bases; nucleotides not matched to a gene: 4. The CDR3 sequence: CASSEAGQGYYEQYF. The CDR3 DNA follows: TGTGCCAGCAGTGAAGCGGGACAGGGATATTACGAGCAGTACTTC.

This chain links TRBV5-4 with TRBJ2-2; 10 nucleotides match TRBD1. V lost 4 bases to trimming and J lost 3 bases; unmatched junction nucleotides: 3. Germline V gene sequence: CDR1 SGHNT, CDR2 YYREEE (reference sequence). The CDR3 runs to 15 residues. The CDR3 loop reads CASSLGQGDTGELFF. CDR3 coding DNA: TGTGCCAGCAGCCTCGGACAGGGGGACACCGGGGAGCTGTTTTTT.

This rearrangement joins TRBV27 to TRBJ2-1; 7 nucleotides agree with TRBD1. V dropped 5 bases and J dropped 5; count of bases not matched to a gene: 6. Germline V gene lookup returns CDR1 MNHEY and CDR2 SMNVEV (reference sequence). CDR3 size: 14 residues. The CDR3 loop reads CASSIQTGHNEQFF. CDR3 DNA sequence: TGTGCCAGCAGTATACAGACAGGGCACAATGAGCAGTTCTTC.

The V and J genes are TRBV7-2 and TRBJ2-3, with TRBD2 matching over 11 bases. Germline CDR1 is SGHTA and CDR2 is FQGNSA. The CDR3 covers 15 residues. The J segment lost 1 base and the V segment lost 3 bases, leaving 0 bases of the junction unmatched. The chain's CDR3 is CASSLGLAGTDTQYF. The CDR3 bases are TGTGCCAGCAGCTTGGGACTAGCGGGCACAGATACGCAGTATTTT.

J is TRBJ2-7 and V is TRBV28; no definite D call. The CDR3 sequence is 14 residues long. Germline V CDR1 and CDR2: MDHEN, SYDVKM. Trimming stripped 7 bases from V and 4 bases from J, with 17 bases between. The CDR3 nucleotides are TGTGCCAGCACCGGTACAGATTTATCTTACGAGCAGTACTTC. Its protein product is CASTGTDLSYEQYF. Filled out from reference TRBV28 and TRBJ2-7, the complete variable domain reads DVKVTQSSRYLVKRTGEKVFLECVQDMDHENMFWYRQDPGLGLRLIYFSYDVKMKEKGDIPEGYSVSREKKERFSLILESASTNQTSMYLCASTGTDLSYEQYFGPGTRLTVT.

The V and J genes are TRBV29-1 and TRBJ2-5; a possible D gene is TRBD1 (5 bases). Germline values: CDR1 SQVTM, CDR2 ANQGSEA. Trimming took off 7 bases at V and 2 bases at J, with 14 bases between the two ends. The length of the CDR3 is 13 residues. In DNA, the CDR3 is TGCAGCGGAGCCTCAGGGTTACAAGAGACCCAGTACTTC. Its translation: CSGASGLQETQYF.

This chain connects TRBV5-1 to TRBJ2-7, with unresolved D. Germline CDR1 SGHRS, CDR2 YFSETQ. This CDR3 spans 15 amino acids. V lost 1 base to trimming and J lost 6 bases, with 17 bases between them. CDR3 loop: CASSLNQLPYPEQYF. In DNA, the CDR3 is TGCGCCAGCAGCTTGAACCAACTCCCATATCCCGAGCAGTACTTC.